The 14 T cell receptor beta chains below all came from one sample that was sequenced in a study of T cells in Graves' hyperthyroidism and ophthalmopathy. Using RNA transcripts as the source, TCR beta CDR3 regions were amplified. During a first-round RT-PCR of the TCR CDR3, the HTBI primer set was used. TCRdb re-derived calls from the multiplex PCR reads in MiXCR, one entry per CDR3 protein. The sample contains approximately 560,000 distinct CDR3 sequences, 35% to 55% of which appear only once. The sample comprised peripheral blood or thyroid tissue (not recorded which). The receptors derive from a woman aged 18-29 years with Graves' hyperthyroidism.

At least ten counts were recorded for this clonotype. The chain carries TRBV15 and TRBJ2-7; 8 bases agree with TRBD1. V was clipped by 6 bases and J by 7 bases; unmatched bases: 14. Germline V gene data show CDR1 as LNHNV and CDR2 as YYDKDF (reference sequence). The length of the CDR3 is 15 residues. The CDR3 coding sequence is TGTGCCACCAGACCGGACAGGGTGACTTTGGGGGAGCAGTACTTC. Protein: CATRPDRVTLGEQYF.

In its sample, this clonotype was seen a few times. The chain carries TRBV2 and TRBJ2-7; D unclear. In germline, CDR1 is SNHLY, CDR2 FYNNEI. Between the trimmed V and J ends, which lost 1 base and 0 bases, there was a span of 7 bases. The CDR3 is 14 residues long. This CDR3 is CASSEGSRSYEQYF. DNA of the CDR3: TGTGCCAGCAGTGAAGGTAGCCGCTCCTACGAGCAGTACTTC.

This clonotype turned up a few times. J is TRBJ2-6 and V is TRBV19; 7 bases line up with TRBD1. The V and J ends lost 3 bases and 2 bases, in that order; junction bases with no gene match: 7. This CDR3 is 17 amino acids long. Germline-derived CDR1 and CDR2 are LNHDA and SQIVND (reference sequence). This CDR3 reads CASSIAQGVAGANVLTF. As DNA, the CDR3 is TGTGCCAGTAGTATCGCTCAGGGGGTAGCTGGGGCCAACGTCCTGACTTTC.

DNA for the CDR3: TGTGCCAGCAGCCAAGAGGGAATGGCGGCTAATGAAAAACTGTTTTTT. This codes for CASSQEGMAANEKLFF. J is TRBJ1-4 and V is TRBV4-2, with D unclear. Germline-derived CDR1 and CDR2 are LGHNA and YNFKEQ. This CDR3 is 16 amino acids long. V was shortened by 0 bases and J by 3 bases, with 11 bases between the two germline ends.

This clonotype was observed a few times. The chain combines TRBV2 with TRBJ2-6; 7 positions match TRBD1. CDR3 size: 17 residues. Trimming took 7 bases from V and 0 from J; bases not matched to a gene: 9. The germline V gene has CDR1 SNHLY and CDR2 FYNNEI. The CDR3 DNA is TGTGCCAGCAAACCGGGACAGAAAGACTCTGGGGCCAACGTCCTGACTTTC. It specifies CASKPGQKDSGANVLTF.

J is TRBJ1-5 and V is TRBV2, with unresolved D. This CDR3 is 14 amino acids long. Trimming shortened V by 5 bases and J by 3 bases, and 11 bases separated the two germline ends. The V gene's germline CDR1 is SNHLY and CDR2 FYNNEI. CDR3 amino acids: CASSSVGDNQPQHF. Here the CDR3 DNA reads TGTGCCAGCAGTTCCGTGGGAGACAATCAGCCCCAGCATTTT. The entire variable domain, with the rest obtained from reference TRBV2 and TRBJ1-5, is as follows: EPEVTQTPSHQVTQMGQEVILRCVPISNHLYFYWYRQILGQKVEFLVSFYNNEISEKSEIFDDQFSVERPDGSNFTLKIRSTKLEDSAMYFCASSSVGDNQPQHFGDGTRLSIL.

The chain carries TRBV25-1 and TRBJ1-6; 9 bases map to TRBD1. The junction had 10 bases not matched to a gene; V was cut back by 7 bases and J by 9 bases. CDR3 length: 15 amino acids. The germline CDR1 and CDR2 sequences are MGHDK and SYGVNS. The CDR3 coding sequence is TGTGCCAGCAAACCTCATGGGACAGGGTTTTCACCCCTCCACTTT. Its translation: CASKPHGTGFSPLHF.

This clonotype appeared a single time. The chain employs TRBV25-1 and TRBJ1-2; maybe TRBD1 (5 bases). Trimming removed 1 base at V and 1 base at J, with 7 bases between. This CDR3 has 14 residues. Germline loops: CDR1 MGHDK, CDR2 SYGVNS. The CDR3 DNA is TGTGCCAGCAGTGAATTAAGGGGTAACTATGGCTACACCTTC. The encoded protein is CASSELRGNYGYTF.

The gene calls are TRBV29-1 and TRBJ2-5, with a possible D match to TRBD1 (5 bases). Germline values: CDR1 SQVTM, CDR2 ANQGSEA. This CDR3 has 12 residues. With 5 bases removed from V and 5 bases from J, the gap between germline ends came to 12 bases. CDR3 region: CSVLLGPETQYF. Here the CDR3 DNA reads TGCAGCGTTCTTCTGGGGCCGGAGACCCAGTACTTC.

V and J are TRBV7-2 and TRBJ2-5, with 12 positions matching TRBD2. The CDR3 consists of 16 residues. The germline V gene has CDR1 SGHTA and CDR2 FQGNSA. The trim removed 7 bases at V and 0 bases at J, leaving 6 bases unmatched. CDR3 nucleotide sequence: TGTGCCAGCAATCCCACTAGCGGGAGGTACCAAGAGACCCAGTACTTC. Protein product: CASNPTSGRYQETQYF.

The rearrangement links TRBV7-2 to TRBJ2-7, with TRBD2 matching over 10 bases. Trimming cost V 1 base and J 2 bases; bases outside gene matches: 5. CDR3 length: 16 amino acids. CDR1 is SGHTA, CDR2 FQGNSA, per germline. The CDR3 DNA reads TGTGCCAGCAGCTTAGAGGGACTAGCGCTTACCTACGAGCAGTACTTC. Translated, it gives CASSLEGLALTYEQYF.

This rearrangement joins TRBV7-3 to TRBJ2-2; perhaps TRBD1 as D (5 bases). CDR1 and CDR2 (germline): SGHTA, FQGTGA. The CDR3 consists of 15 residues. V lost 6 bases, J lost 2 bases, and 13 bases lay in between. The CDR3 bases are TGTGCCAGCAGTTCAACCAGGGAAAACACCGGGGAGCTGTTTTTT. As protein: CASSSTRENTGELFF.

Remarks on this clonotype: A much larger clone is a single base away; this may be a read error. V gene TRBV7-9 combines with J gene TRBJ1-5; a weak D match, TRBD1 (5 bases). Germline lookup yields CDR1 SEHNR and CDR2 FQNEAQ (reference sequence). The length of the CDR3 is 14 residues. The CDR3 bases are TGTGCCAGCAACTTAGTGGGCAGGGATCAGCCCCAGCATTTT. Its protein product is CASNLVGRDQPQHF.

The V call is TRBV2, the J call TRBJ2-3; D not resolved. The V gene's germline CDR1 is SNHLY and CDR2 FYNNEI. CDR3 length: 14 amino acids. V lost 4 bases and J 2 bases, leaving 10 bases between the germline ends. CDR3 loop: CASSVVLNTDTQYF. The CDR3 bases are TGTGCCAGCAGTGTGGTGCTCAACACAGATACGCAGTATTTT.